This TCR beta chain was observed in a study of T cells in Graves' hyperthyroidism and ophthalmopathy. Trimming took off 0 bases at V and 5 bases at J, with 12 bases between the two ends. Per the germline V gene, CDR1 is SGHRS and CDR2 is YFSETQ. CDR3 length: 14 residues. Patients aged 18 to 65 had newly diagnosed hyperthyroidism lasting under 2 months. Patients having uncontrolled infection, another autoimmune disease, pregnancy or lactation were not included. Clinical symptoms, serum thyroxine and TRAb, thyroid ultrasound and orbital computed tomography were used for the diagnoses. Comments on this clonotype: Antigen specificity is unknown.

Study findings and constraints: Blood also held most thyroid clonotypes expanded beyond 0.001.

TCR beta CDR3 regions were amplified from RNA. During a first-round RT-PCR of the TCR CDR3, the HTBI primer set was used. MiXCR, applied by TCRdb to the multiplex PCR reads, yields one record per CDR3 protein. The sample yields approximately 400,000 distinct CDR3 sequences, about 19% seen once. The V call is TRBV5-1, the J call TRBJ2-7; D not certain. This clonotype was sampled from a woman aged 18 to 35 with Graves' hyperthyroidism. Sequencing was carried out using blood. CDR3 coding DNA: TGCGCCAGCAGCTTGGGGGGATCCGGAAACGAGCAGTACTTC. Amino acid sequence: CASSLGGSGNEQYF. The full variable domain, in which reference TRBV5-1 and TRBJ2-7 provide the parts outside the CDR3, is KAGVTQTPRYLIKTRGQQVTLSCSPISGHRSVSWYQQTPGQGLQFLFEYFSETQRNKGNFPGRFSGRQFSNSRSEMNVSTLELGDSALYLCASSLGGSGNEQYFGPGTRLTVT.